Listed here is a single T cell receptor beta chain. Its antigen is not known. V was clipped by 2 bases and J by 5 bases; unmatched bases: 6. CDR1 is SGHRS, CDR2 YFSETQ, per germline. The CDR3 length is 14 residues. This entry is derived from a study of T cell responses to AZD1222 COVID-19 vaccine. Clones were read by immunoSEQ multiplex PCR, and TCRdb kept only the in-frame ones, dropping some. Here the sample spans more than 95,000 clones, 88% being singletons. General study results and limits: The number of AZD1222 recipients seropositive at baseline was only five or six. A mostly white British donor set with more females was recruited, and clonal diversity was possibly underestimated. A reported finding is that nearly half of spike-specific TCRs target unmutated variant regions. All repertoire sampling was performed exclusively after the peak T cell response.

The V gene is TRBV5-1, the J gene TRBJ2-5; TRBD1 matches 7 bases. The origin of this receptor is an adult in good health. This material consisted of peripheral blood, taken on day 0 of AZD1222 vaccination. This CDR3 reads CASSFRDSGETQYF. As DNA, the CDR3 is TGCGCCAGCAGCTTCCGGGACAGTGGTGAGACCCAGTACTTC.